This TCR beta chain came from a study of blood T cell repertoires in COVID-19. Overall study context: COVID-19 samples, acute and convalescent, were from the United States, Italy and Spain.

Notes on this clone: Other DNA sequences from this sample encode an identical CDR3 as well.

As processed by the authors: Scientists estimated how many nucleated cells there were by amplifying reference gene primers. TCRdb's table, derived via immunoSEQ multiplex PCR, lists solely in-frame clones and lacks some. The DNA was the basis for D and trimming; V, J and clone size are from that table. The sample includes about 240,000 clones, around 86% of them seen just once. This receptor was obtained from a woman in her 70s with active or convalescent COVID-19. The sequencing sample was made of peripheral blood.

Here the CDR3 DNA reads TGTGCCAGTAGCCTGACAGGGAATCAGCCCCAGCATTTT. This gives the protein CASSLTGNQPQHF. The V call is TRBV19, the J call TRBJ1-5, with 7 nucleotides matching TRBD1. The V gene end was trimmed by 6 bases and the J gene end by 4 bases; junction bases not matched to a gene: 3. Germline V gene lookup returns CDR1 LNHDA and CDR2 SQIVND (reference sequence). The CDR3 contains 13 residues.